This is a list of T cell receptor beta chains from one sample in a study of T cell responses to AZD1222 COVID-19 vaccine. The protocol was immunoSEQ multiplex PCR, while the TCRdb copy is restricted to in-frame clones and leaves out a portion. The table includes tens of thousands of clones, roughly 88% detected once. The sample consisted of peripheral blood, taken 28 days after the second AZD1222 dose. The origin of the receptors is an adult who received the AZD1222 COVID-19 vaccine. The CDR3 runs from the conserved cysteine through the conserved F or W. The order of the fields is CDR3 length, clone size, J gene, D gene, V gene, CDR3 DNA, CDR3 protein. A D gene is named only where the DNA matches it firmly. Part of the rows lack a size; the others show once, few, many or a class for expanded clones.

cdr3_length: 13
clone_size: NA
j_call: TRBJ2-2
d_call: NA
v_call: TRBV3-1/TRBV3-2
cdr3_nt: TGTGCCAGCAGGGGAAACAGCACCGGGGAGCTGTTTTTT
cdr3_aa: CASRGNSTGELFF

cdr3_length: 17
clone_size: NA
j_call: TRBJ1-1
d_call: NA
v_call: TRBV28
cdr3_nt: TGTGCCAGCAGTTTTAAAAGTTGGTATGGGGGGGACACTGAAGCTTTCTTT
cdr3_aa: CASSFKSWYGGDTEAFF

cdr3_length: 13
clone_size: NA
j_call: TRBJ1-2
d_call: NA
v_call: TRBV7-9
cdr3_nt: TGTGCCAGCAGCCCGGACAGCTATGGCGGCTACACCTTC
cdr3_aa: CASSPDSYGGYTF

cdr3_length: 13
clone_size: NA
j_call: TRBJ1-2
d_call: NA
v_call: TRBV7-9
cdr3_nt: TGTGCCAGCAGCTTAGGTTCTCACTATGGCTACACCTTC
cdr3_aa: CASSLGSHYGYTF

cdr3_length: 16
clone_size: once
j_call: TRBJ2-2
d_call: NA
v_call: TRBV9
cdr3_nt: TGTGCCAGCAGCGCCGAACCAGGGGCGAACACCGGGGAGCTGTTTTTT
cdr3_aa: CASSAEPGANTGELFF

cdr3_length: 14
clone_size: NA
j_call: TRBJ1-1
d_call: NA
v_call: TRBV15
cdr3_nt: TGTGCCACCAGCAAAGGGGAAGTTAACACTGAAGCTTTCTTT
cdr3_aa: CATSKGEVNTEAFF

cdr3_length: 16
clone_size: NA
j_call: TRBJ1-2
d_call: NA
v_call: TRBV11-2
cdr3_nt: TGTGCCAGCAGCTTAGAGGTGGAGGTGTTGGGCTATGGCTACACCTTC
cdr3_aa: CASSLEVEVLGYGYTF

cdr3_length: 15
clone_size: NA
j_call: TRBJ1-5
d_call: NA
v_call: TRBV5-1
cdr3_nt: TGCGCCAGCAGCTTGGAAGGGTTTAGCAATCAGCCCCAGCATTTT
cdr3_aa: CASSLEGFSNQPQHF

cdr3_length: 15
clone_size: NA
j_call: TRBJ2-6
d_call: NA
v_call: TRBV30
cdr3_nt: TGTGCCTGGAGTTTAACAGTCTCTGGGGCCAACGTCCTGACTTTC
cdr3_aa: CAWSLTVSGANVLTF

cdr3_length: 13
clone_size: NA
j_call: TRBJ2-7
d_call: NA
v_call: TRBV24-1
cdr3_nt: TGTGCCACCAGTGATTATCGAGTTGGCGAGCAGTACTTC
cdr3_aa: CATSDYRVGEQYF

cdr3_length: 13
clone_size: NA
j_call: TRBJ1-2
d_call: NA
v_call: TRBV30
cdr3_nt: TGTGCCTCATCCACGGGACTCTACTATGGCTACACCTTC
cdr3_aa: CASSTGLYYGYTF

cdr3_length: 14
clone_size: few
j_call: TRBJ1-5
d_call: TRBD1
v_call: TRBV10-3
cdr3_nt: TGTGCCACCACGGGACAGGAAGGCAATCAGCCCCAGCATTTT
cdr3_aa: CATTGQEGNQPQHF

cdr3_length: 20
clone_size: NA
j_call: TRBJ2-5
d_call: NA
v_call: TRBV4-1
cdr3_nt: TGCGCCAGCAGCCACCAAACTAGGTTCGGGACAAACGAAAAAAGTCGGACCCAGTACTTC
cdr3_aa: CASSHQTRFGTNEKSRTQYF

cdr3_length: 14
clone_size: NA
j_call: TRBJ1-2
d_call: NA
v_call: TRBV18
cdr3_nt: TGTGCCAGCTCACCACAGGGGAGCAACTATGGCTACACCTTC
cdr3_aa: CASSPQGSNYGYTF

cdr3_length: 14
clone_size: NA
j_call: TRBJ2-2
d_call: NA
v_call: TRBV19
cdr3_nt: TGTGCCAGTAGTAGGTCGGGGGTCCCCGGGGAGCTGTTTTTT
cdr3_aa: CASSRSGVPGELFF

cdr3_length: 14
clone_size: NA
j_call: TRBJ1-6
d_call: TRBD1
v_call: TRBV11-2
cdr3_nt: TGTGCCACCACGAGGGACAGGGTGGATTCACCCCTCCACTTT
cdr3_aa: CATTRDRVDSPLHF

cdr3_length: 16
clone_size: NA
j_call: TRBJ2-2
d_call: TRBD2
v_call: TRBV18
cdr3_nt: TGTGCCAGCTCCCCAGACTCTAGCGGGAACACCGGGGAGCTGTTTTTT
cdr3_aa: CASSPDSSGNTGELFF

cdr3_length: 16
clone_size: NA
j_call: TRBJ2-1
d_call: TRBD1
v_call: TRBV7-2
cdr3_nt: TGTGCCAGCAGCTCAAGAGGGGGCTTATCCTACAATGAGCAGTTCTTC
cdr3_aa: CASSSRGGLSYNEQFF

cdr3_length: 16
clone_size: NA
j_call: TRBJ1-3
d_call: TRBD1
v_call: TRBV5-4
cdr3_nt: TGTGCCAGCAGCTCTCGGACAGGGCGGGCTGGAAACACCATATATTTT
cdr3_aa: CASSSRTGRAGNTIYF

cdr3_length: 14
clone_size: once
j_call: TRBJ2-3
d_call: NA
v_call: TRBV6-5
cdr3_nt: TGTGCCAGCAGCCTCGGGGCTATCCCCGATACGCAGTATTTT
cdr3_aa: CASSLGAIPDTQYF

cdr3_length: 14
clone_size: NA
j_call: TRBJ1-2
d_call: NA
v_call: TRBV7-9
cdr3_nt: TGTGCCAGCAGCTTAGGGGCAGGACTCTATGGCTACACCTTC
cdr3_aa: CASSLGAGLYGYTF

cdr3_length: 14
clone_size: NA
j_call: TRBJ2-2
d_call: NA
v_call: TRBV5-1
cdr3_nt: TGCGCCAGCAGCTTACGGGGGTCCCTCGGGGAGCTGTTTTTT
cdr3_aa: CASSLRGSLGELFF